This T cell receptor (beta chain) was obtained from a study of cytomegalovirus exposure and HLA in healthy donors. Study findings and constraints: TRBV6-2, TRBV6-3 and some other V segments were excluded as indistinguishable.

A word on this clone: Its antigen is undetermined.

Researchers ran the PCR with 60 Vbeta and 13 Jbeta primers. The protocol was immunoSEQ multiplex PCR, while the TCRdb copy is restricted to in-frame clones and leaves out a portion. Of about 190,000 clones listed, over 70% were seen once; the top ten hold 3.1%. V lost 10 bases to trimming and J lost 2 bases; unmatched junction nucleotides: 7. Germline lookup yields CDR1 MDHEN and CDR2 SYDVKM. The CDR3 runs 14 residues. Source material: PBMCs. This sequence was found in a woman in her twenties or thirties in good health and CMV-seropositive. The rearrangement joins TRBV28 to TRBJ2-1, with TRBD2 identical over 8 bases. In nucleotides, the CDR3 is TGTGCCATCGTCTGGGGACTAGCCTACAATGAGCAGTTCTTC. Its translation: CAIVWGLAYNEQFF.